The rows below give T cell receptor beta chains drawn from one sample of a study of blood T cell repertoires in COVID-19. Assay used: immunoSEQ multiplex PCR; TCRdb lists only in-frame clones, some missing. The sample lists 150,000 to 200,000 clones; roughly four fifths were seen once. Sequencing was performed on peripheral blood. Source of these receptors: a woman aged 30 to 39 with acute or convalescent COVID-19. Each CDR3 is given without its conserved first and last residue. Some rows have no size entry. The others give once, few or many, or a class for an expanded clone.

clone size,J gene,V gene,CDR3 protein
.,TRBJ1-5,TRBV5-8,ASSPGTGNNQPQH
.,TRBJ2-7,TRBV5-1,ASKESVGTGYEQY
.,TRBJ1-1,TRBV2,ASSITGALNTEAF
.,TRBJ2-5,TRBV19,ASSGSTVETQY
.,TRBJ2-1,TRBV7-7,ASSPHTAADYNEQF
once,TRBJ1-2,TRBV19,ASSDRPAYGYT
.,TRBJ1-2,TRBV4-1,ASSHPTELHGYT
.,TRBJ1-2,TRBV11-2,ASSLGTSENPT
.,TRBJ2-4,TRBV5-4,ASSLRQVLAKNIQY
.,TRBJ1-2,TRBV10-3,AISDPLGRMKGYT
.,TRBJ1-2,TRBV28,ASSLTGHLGGYT
.,TRBJ2-1,TRBV3-1/TRBV3-2,ASSQPSSGRNYNEQF
.,TRBJ2-3,TRBV10-3,AIRFDRGSTDTQY
once,TRBJ1-2,TRBV29-1,SVGQGGGYT
.,TRBJ2-1,TRBV30,AWSGTWAYNEQF
.,TRBJ1-4,TRBV4-1,ASSPRGSNEKLF
.,TRBJ2-5,TRBV19,ASSRWAGGFRETQY
.,TRBJ2-7,TRBV3-1/TRBV3-2,ASSRPGSGGGEQY
.,TRBJ1-1,TRBV2,ASSEFPGPNTEAF
.,TRBJ2-7,TRBV20-1,SASRLAGEQY
.,TRBJ2-5,TRBV18,ASSPLDGTQY
once,TRBJ2-1,TRBV28,ASSLGDVGGNEQF
.,TRBJ2-5,TRBV3-1/TRBV3-2,ASRIAGASQETQY
.,TRBJ2-7,TRBV7-9,ASSLGASGREQY
.,TRBJ2-7,TRBV7-9,ASSLLISTGKSSYEQY
.,TRBJ2-1,TRBV28,ASQTPGQGSYNEQF
.,TRBJ1-2,TRBV11-2,ASSSRGGLGYT
.,TRBJ2-3,TRBV2,ASRRSPRDTDTQY
few,TRBJ1-4,TRBV6-1,ASSEYSGQGDEKLF
.,TRBJ1-1,TRBV5-6,ASSRDRNTEAF
.,TRBJ1-3,TRBV5-6,ASSLVAFTGNTIY
few,TRBJ2-2,TRBV28,ASSPLPGLANTGELF
.,TRBJ1-2,TRBV29-1,SVPDRGMDGYT
.,TRBJ2-5,TRBV10-3,AISEGLQETQY
.,TRBJ2-1,TRBV3-1/TRBV3-2,ASSYGLAGGTEQF
.,TRBJ1-2,TRBV9,ASSVAISQAYGYT
.,TRBJ1-5,TRBV7-8,ASSLLTDRGNQPQH
once,TRBJ1-1,TRBV7-9,ASSSPYQNTEAF
.,TRBJ2-3,TRBV6-4,ASSDGTGGGHTDTQY
.,TRBJ2-1,TRBV16,ASSLLQGANEQF
.,TRBJ1-1,TRBV28,ASRLPGNTEAF
.,TRBJ2-2,TRBV15,ATSSGETNTGELF
once,TRBJ1-1,TRBV4-1,ASSPGTGKRTEAF